This TCR beta chain was sequenced in a study of cytomegalovirus exposure and HLA in healthy donors. About the research overall: In terms of ancestry, the Caucasian-associated cluster contained about four fifths of the approximately 400 genotyped donors.

A multiplex PCR was run with 60 Vbeta primers and 13 Jbeta primers. Using immunoSEQ multiplex PCR, the repertoire was profiled, and TCRdb retains in-frame clones only, with some absent. This sample contains about 170,000 clones. The CDR3 contains 15 residues. Germline CDR1 SGDLS, CDR2 YYNGEE. V lost 4 bases and J lost 2; bases outside the gene matches: 7. The chain combines TRBV9 with TRBJ2-5, with 8 bases aligning to TRBD2. This TCR was recovered from a woman under 30 in good health and CMV-seropositive. Material for sequencing was PBMCs. The chain's CDR3 is CASSPRGGRQETQYF. CDR3 nucleotides: TGTGCCAGCAGCCCTCGGGGGGGGCGTCAAGAGACCCAGTACTTC.